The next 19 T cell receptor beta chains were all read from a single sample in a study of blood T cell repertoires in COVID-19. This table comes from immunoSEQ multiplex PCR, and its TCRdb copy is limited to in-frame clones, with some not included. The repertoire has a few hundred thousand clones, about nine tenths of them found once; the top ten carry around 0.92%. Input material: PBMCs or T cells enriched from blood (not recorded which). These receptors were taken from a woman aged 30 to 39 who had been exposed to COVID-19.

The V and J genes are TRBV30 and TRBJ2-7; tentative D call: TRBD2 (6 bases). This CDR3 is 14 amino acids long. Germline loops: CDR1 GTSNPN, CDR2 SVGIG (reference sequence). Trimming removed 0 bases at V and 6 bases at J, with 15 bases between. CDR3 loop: CAWSVASGQVEQYF. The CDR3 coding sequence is TGTGCCTGGAGTGTTGCGAGCGGGCAGGTCGAGCAGTACTTC.

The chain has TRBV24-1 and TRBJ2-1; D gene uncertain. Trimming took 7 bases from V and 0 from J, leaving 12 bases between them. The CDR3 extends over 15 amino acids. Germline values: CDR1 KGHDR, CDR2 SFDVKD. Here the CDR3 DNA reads TGTGCCACCAGAGACACCCACAGCTCCTACAATGAGCAGTTCTTC. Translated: CATRDTHSSYNEQFF.

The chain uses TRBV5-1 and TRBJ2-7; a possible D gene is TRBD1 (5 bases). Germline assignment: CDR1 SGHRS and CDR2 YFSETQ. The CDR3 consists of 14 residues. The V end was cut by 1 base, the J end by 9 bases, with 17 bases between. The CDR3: CASSLSQSYQGQYF. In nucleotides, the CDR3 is TGCGCCAGCAGCTTGAGCCAGTCCTACCAGGGGCAGTACTTC. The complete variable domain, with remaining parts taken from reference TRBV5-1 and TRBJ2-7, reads KAGVTQTPRYLIKTRGQQVTLSCSPISGHRSVSWYQQTPGQGLQFLFEYFSETQRNKGNFPGRFSGRQFSNSRSEMNVSTLELGDSALYLCASSLSQSYQGQYFGPGTRLTVT.

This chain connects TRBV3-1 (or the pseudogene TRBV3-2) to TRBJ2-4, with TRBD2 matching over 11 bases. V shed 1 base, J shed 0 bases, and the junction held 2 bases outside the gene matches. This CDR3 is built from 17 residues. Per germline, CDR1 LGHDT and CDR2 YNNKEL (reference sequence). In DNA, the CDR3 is TGTGCCAGCAGCCAAGCGGGACTAGCGGCAGCCAAAAACATTCAGTACTTC. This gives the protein CASSQAGLAAAKNIQYF.

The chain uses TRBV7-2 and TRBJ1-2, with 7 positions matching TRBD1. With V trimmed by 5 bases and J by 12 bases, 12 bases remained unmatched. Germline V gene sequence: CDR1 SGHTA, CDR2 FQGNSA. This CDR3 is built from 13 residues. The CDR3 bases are TGTGCCAGCAGCCTCTACGGTAGGGGGCAGAACACCTTC. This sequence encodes CASSLYGRGQNTF.

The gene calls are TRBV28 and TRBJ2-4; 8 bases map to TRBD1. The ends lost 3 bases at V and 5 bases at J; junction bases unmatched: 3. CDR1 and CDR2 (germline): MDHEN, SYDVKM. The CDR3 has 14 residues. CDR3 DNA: TGTGCCAGCAGTTTGGCGACAGGGGAAAACATTCAGTACTTC. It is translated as CASSLATGENIQYF.

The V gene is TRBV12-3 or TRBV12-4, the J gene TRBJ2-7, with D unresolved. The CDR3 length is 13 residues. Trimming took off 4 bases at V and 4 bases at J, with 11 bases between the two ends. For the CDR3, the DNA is TGTGCCAGCAGTTCCCCCTCGGTTTACGAGCAGTACTTC. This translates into CASSSPSVYEQYF.

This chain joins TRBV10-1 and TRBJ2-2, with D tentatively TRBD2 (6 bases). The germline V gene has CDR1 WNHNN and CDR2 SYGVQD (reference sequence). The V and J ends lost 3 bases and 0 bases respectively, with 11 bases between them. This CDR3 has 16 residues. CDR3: CASSEGAGTNTGELFF. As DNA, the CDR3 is TGCGCCAGCAGTGAAGGGGCGGGGACGAACACCGGGGAGCTGTTTTTT.

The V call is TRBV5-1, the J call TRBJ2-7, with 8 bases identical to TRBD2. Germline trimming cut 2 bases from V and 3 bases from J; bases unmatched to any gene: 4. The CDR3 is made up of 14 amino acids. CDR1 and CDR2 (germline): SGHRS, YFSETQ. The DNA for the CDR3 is TGCGCCAGCAGCTTATCGGGAGGGAGCTACGAGCAGTACTTC. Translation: CASSLSGGSYEQYF. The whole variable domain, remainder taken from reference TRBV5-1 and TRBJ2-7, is KAGVTQTPRYLIKTRGQQVTLSCSPISGHRSVSWYQQTPGQGLQFLFEYFSETQRNKGNFPGRFSGRQFSNSRSEMNVSTLELGDSALYLCASSLSGGSYEQYFGPGTRLTVT.

The CDR3 DNA reads as TGTGCCTGGAGCGGGGGACAGGGAGGTGAAAAACTGTTTTTT. As protein: CAWSGGQGGEKLFF. The V gene is TRBV30, the J gene TRBJ1-4, with 9 bases identical to TRBD1. Germline trimming cut 3 bases from V and 7 bases from J; bases unmatched to any gene: 6. Germline-derived CDR1 and CDR2 are GTSNPN and SVGIG (reference sequence). The CDR3 is 14 residues long.

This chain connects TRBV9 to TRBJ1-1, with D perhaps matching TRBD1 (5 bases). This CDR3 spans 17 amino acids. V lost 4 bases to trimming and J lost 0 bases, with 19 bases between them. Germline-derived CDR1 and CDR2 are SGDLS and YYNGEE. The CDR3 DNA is TGTGCCAGCAGCACTCAAGCTATGACAGACATGAACACTGAAGCTTTCTTT. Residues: CASSTQAMTDMNTEAFF.

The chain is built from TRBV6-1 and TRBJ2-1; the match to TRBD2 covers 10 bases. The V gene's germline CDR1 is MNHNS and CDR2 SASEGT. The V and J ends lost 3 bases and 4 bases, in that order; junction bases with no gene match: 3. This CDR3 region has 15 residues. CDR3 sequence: CASSDASGSYNEQFF. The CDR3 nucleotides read TGTGCCAGCAGTGACGCTAGCGGGAGTTACAATGAGCAGTTCTTC.

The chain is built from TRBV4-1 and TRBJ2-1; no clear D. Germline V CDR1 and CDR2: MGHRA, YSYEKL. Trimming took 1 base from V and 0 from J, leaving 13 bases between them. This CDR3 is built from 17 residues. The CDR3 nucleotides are TGCGCCAGCAGCCAAGGCGAGACCCGGAGCTCCTACAATGAGCAGTTCTTC. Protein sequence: CASSQGETRSSYNEQFF.

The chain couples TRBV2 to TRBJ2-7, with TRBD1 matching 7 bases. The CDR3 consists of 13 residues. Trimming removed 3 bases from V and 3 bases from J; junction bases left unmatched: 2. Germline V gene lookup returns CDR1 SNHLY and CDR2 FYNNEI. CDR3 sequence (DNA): TGTGCCAGCAGTGACGGACAGGTCTACGAGCAGTACTTC. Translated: CASSDGQVYEQYF.

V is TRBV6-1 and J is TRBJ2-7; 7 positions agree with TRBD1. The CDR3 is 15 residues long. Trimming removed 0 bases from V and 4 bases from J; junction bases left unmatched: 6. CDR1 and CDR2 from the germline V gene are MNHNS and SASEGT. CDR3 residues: CASSEAWDSFYEQYF. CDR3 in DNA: TGTGCCAGCAGTGAAGCGTGGGACAGTTTTTACGAGCAGTACTTC.

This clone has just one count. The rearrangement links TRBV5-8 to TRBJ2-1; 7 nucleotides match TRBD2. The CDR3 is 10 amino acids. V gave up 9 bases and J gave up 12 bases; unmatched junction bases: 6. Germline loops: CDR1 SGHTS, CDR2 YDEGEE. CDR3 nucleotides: TGTGCCAACCTTGGGGAGGGGCAGTTCTTC. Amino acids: CANLGEGQFF.

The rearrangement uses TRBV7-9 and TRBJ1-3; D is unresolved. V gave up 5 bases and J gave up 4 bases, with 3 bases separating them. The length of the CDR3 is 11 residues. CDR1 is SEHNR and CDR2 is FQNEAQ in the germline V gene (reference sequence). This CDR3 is CASSLGNTIYF. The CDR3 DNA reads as TGTGCCAGCAGCCTAGGAAACACCATATATTTT.

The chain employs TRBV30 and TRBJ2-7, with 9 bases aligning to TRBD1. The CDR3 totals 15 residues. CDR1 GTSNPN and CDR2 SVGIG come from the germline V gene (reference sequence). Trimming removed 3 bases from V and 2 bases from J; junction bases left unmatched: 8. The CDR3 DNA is TGTGCCTGGAGCGATTACAGGGGGCGGACCTACGAGCAGTACTTC. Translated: CAWSDYRGRTYEQYF.

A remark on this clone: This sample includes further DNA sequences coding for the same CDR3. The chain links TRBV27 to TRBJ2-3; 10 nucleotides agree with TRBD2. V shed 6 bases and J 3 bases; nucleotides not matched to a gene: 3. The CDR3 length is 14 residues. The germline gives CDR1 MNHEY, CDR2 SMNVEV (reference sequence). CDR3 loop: CASSLAGVTDTQYF. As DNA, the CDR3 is TGTGCCAGCAGCCTAGCGGGAGTGACAGATACGCAGTATTTT.